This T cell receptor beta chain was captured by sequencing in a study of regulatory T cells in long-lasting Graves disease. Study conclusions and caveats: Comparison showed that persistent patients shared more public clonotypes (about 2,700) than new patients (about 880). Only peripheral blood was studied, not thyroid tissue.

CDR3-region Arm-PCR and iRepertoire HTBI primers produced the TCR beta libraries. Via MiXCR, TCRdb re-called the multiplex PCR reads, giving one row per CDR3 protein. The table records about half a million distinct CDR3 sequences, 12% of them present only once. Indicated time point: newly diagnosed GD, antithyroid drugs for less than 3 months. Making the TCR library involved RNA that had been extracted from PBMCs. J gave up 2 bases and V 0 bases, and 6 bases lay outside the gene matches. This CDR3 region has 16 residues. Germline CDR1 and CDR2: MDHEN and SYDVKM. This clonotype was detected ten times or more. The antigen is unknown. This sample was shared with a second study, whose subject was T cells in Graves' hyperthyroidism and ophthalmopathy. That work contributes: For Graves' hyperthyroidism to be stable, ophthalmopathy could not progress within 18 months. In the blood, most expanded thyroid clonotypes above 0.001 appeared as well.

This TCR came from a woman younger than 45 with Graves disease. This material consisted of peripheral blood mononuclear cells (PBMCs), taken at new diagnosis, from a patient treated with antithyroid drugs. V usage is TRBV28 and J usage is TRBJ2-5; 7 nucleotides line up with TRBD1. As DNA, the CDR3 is TGTGCCAGCAGTTTATGGCAGGGGGATCGTCAAGAGACCCAGTACTTC. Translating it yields CASSLWQGDRQETQYF.